Sequencing of this T cell receptor beta chain was carried out in a study of T-cell memory formation after mild COVID-19. TCRdb reprocessed the 5' RACE reads with MiXCR, giving one entry per CDR3 protein. Counted here are 200,000 to 250,000 distinct CDR3 sequences, 8% to 9.5% occurring once; the ten biggest clones make up 22%. This clonotype was detected only a few times. Its antigen is unidentified. Whole-study results and caveats: Contracting clones from day 15 to 85 had balanced CD4/CD8; later expanders favoured CD4+. Of the contracting clones, CD4+ ones lay mainly in CM and EM, and CD8+ ones in EMRA. Memory sampled before infection contained some responding clones, suggesting cross-reactive memory joined.

The receptor was isolated from a young man who had mild COVID-19 (a few samples of this study predate the infection). Cell type and time point are not known. The sample comprised PBMCs or a T cell subset sorted from them (not recorded which).

The CDR3 region is CASSLAGPGNTEAFF. The CDR3 coding sequence is TGTGCCAGCAGTTTGGCAGGACCGGGGAACACTGAAGCTTTCTTT. The rearrangement links TRBV12-3 or TRBV12-4 to TRBJ1-1; D remains ambiguous. The CDR3 is made up of 15 amino acids. Trimming pared 3 bases from V and 1 base from J, leaving 12 bases between.